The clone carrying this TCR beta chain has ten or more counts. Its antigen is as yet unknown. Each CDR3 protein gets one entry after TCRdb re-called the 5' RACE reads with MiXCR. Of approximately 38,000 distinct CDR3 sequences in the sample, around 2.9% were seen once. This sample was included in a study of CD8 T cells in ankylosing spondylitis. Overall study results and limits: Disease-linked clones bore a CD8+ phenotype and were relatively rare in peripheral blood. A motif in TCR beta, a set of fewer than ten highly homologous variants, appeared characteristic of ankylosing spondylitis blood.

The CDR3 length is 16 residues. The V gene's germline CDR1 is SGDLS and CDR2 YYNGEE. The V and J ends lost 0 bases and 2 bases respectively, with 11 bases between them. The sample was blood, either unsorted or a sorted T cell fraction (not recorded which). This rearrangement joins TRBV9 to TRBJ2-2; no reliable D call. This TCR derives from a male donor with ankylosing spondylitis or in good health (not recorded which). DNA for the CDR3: TGTGCCAGCAGCGTAGAGGGCGGTTTAAACACCGGGGAGCTGTTTTTT. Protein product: CASSVEGGLNTGELFF.